These 7 T cell receptor beta chains share one sample of origin, sequenced in a study of blood T cell repertoires in COVID-19. Some clones are missing from TCRdb's copy, which holds only in-frame ones; the method was immunoSEQ multiplex PCR. Of some 700,000 clones listed, approximately 90% are singletons. Material: peripheral blood. The receptors were gathered from a woman aged 18-29 years with acute or convalescent COVID-19.

The rearrangement uses TRBV7-2 and TRBJ2-3; D is ambiguous. V lost 1 base, J lost 1 base, and 6 bases lay in between. CDR1 is SGHTA, CDR2 FQGNSA, per germline. This CDR3 has 14 amino acids. CDR3 sequence: CASSLGVRTDTQYF. The CDR3 bases are TGTGCCAGCAGCTTAGGAGTTCGCACAGATACGCAGTATTTT.

This clone was observed at least ten times. The genes are TRBV4-1 and TRBJ2-7, with D perhaps TRBD1 (5 bases). The CDR3 runs 17 residues. With 0 bases removed from V and 3 bases from J, the gap between germline ends came to 18 bases. CDR1 MGHRA and CDR2 YSYEKL come from the germline V gene. In DNA form, the CDR3 reads TGCGCCAGCAGCCAAGAGGGGCCCTGGGCGGCAAACTACGAGCAGTACTTC. Protein sequence: CASSQEGPWAANYEQYF.

This clone was picked up one time. Other DNA sequences in the same sample also yield this CDR3. The V and J genes are TRBV12-3 or TRBV12-4 and TRBJ2-7, with D tentatively TRBD1 (6 bases). V lost 6 bases and J lost 0, with 9 bases in between. The CDR3 totals 13 residues. The CDR3 reads CASSFRGSYEQYF. The CDR3 DNA reads as TGTGCCAGCAGCTTCAGGGGCTCCTACGAGCAGTACTTC.

The chain joins TRBV19 to TRBJ1-2; TRBD1 aligns across 8 bases. Per germline, CDR1 LNHDA and CDR2 SQIVND (reference sequence). V trimming: 3 bases; J trimming: 7 bases; junction bases outside the gene matches: 10. CDR3 length: 15 residues. CDR3 region: CASSIQDRDIGGYTF. The DNA for the CDR3 is TGTGCCAGTAGTATCCAGGACAGGGATATCGGTGGCTACACCTTC.

The V gene is TRBV7-9, the J gene TRBJ2-7; 7 positions match TRBD1. The CDR3 length is 14 residues. Trimming took 5 bases from V and 7 from J; bases not matched to a gene: 11. From germline, CDR1 is SEHNR and CDR2 FQNEAQ (reference sequence). The CDR3 nucleotides are TGTGCCAGCAGCCCCTCGACAGGGCGCAGGGAGCAGTACTTC. Translated, it gives CASSPSTGRREQYF.

This chain joins TRBV19 and TRBJ1-4; a weak D match, TRBD1 (6 bases). The CDR3 is 12 residues long. Per the germline V gene, CDR1 is LNHDA and CDR2 is SQIVND (reference sequence). Trimming stripped 7 bases from V and 8 bases from J, with 11 bases between. CDR3 in DNA: TGTGCCAGTAACGCAGGGGTCGAAAAACTGTTTTTT. This sequence encodes CASNAGVEKLFF.

The CDR3 reads CASSRDRGGEQYF. For the CDR3, the DNA is TGTGCCAGCAGCCGGGACAGGGGCGGAGAGCAGTACTTC. The chain carries TRBV7-8 and TRBJ2-7; TRBD1 matches at 10 bases. The CDR3 length is 13 residues. Germline V gene lookup returns CDR1 SGHVS and CDR2 FQNEAQ. Trimming at V came to 5 bases and at J to 7 bases, leaving 5 bases not matched to a gene.